This T cell receptor (beta chain) is from a study of shared clonotypes between healthy human individuals. Study findings and constraints: Naive CD4 clonotypes were shared across a few donors at roughly 5%.

On this clone: Its specificity is unknown.

Naive CD45RA+ and memory CD45RA-negative subsets were split from CD4+ cells. It was at deep level that the assay was run. The protocol was immunoSEQ multiplex PCR, while the TCRdb copy is restricted to in-frame clones and leaves out a portion. The repertoire consists of about 2.4 million clones, with roughly 93% occurring once and the leading ten covering around 0.37%. The CDR3 length is 18 residues. CDR1 and CDR2 from the germline V gene are SGHRS and YFSETQ. Trimming shortened V by 2 bases and J by 4 bases, and 25 bases separated the two germline ends. The rearrangement links TRBV5-1 to TRBJ2-7; D possibly matches TRBD1 or TRBD2 (5 bases each). Sequencing was performed on naive CD4+ T cells from PBMCs. Stated subset: CD45RA+ positively selected. This TCR came from a man in his late teens or twenties in good health. Some clones in this sample may be carry-over from other donors' samples. The CDR3 DNA reads TGCGCCAGCAGCTTTCTTTTTTCCGTACGGGGCTTCTCTTACGAGCAGTACTTC. This gives the protein CASSFLFSVRGFSYEQYF.